The 2 T cell receptor beta chains in this list originate from one sample, sequenced in a study of spatial heterogeneity in lung cancer. General study findings and limits: Counts of expanded alpha and beta TCRs within tumors tracked the tumor nonsynonymous mutation count.

Each CDR3 protein gets one entry after TCRdb re-called the 5' RACE reads with MiXCR. The sample lists about 4,000 distinct CDR3 sequences, roughly two fifths occurring once. The time point: sample taken at primary tumor resection. These receptors have no identified antigens. Sequencing was performed on lung tumor tissue, taken at surgery. Source of these receptors: a male donor with early-stage non-small cell lung cancer.

This clonotype is categorized as medium-sized. This chain uses TRBV30 with TRBJ2-2; the D is unclear. CDR1 and CDR2 from the germline V gene are GTSNPN and SVGIG (reference sequence). The CDR3 sequence is 11 residues long. Trimming left V 3 bases short and J 4 bases short, with 3 bases between. The CDR3 sequence is CAWRPTGELFF. The CDR3 nucleotides read TGTGCCTGGAGACCCACCGGGGAGCTGTTTTTT.

By its share, this clonotype is large. This sequence joins TRBV13 and TRBJ2-5; the match to TRBD1 covers 7 bases. V lost 5 bases and J lost 1; bases outside the gene matches: 10. Germline V lookup: CDR1 PRHDT, CDR2 FYEKMQ (reference sequence). The length of the CDR3 is 16 residues. For the CDR3, the DNA is TGTGCCAGCAGCCCCAGGGGGTCAAGTCTCCAAGAGACCCAGTACTTC. This sequence encodes CASSPRGSSLQETQYF.